This TCR beta chain emerged from a study of T cell responses to AZD1222 COVID-19 vaccine. Overall study context: Pooling covered second doses at about 4 or about 12 weeks.

Here immunoSEQ multiplex PCR was the method, and the copy in TCRdb shows in-frame clones only, minus some. Among under 150,000 clones listed, 80% to 90% were seen once. Study findings and constraints: White British people made up most donors, females outnumbered males, and clonal diversity was possibly underestimated. Baseline seropositivity occurred in only six AZD1222 recipients.

On this clone: What it binds is unknown.

CDR1 SGHDT and CDR2 YYEEEE come from the germline V gene. This CDR3 region has 16 residues. V lost 4 bases and J lost 0, with 17 bases in between. Specimen: peripheral blood, collected on day 0 of AZD1222 vaccination. The V call is TRBV5-6, the J call TRBJ2-7; D gene unclear. The receptor's source is an adult in good health. The CDR3 region is CASSRFLWGSSYEQYF. CDR3 nucleotide sequence: TGTGCCAGCAGCCGATTTTTGTGGGGATCCTCCTACGAGCAGTACTTC.